This T cell receptor (beta chain) was profiled in a study of cytomegalovirus exposure and HLA in healthy donors. Study conclusions and caveats: Associated with cytomegalovirus, according to the listing, were 150 to 200 TCR beta chains. A reported reduction in N-insertions relative to the 666-donor mean was seen in an Asian-associated ancestry cluster in a later analysis. For most TCR beta V segments, an earlier analysis put the productive rate at about 90% or about 30% of the time.

PCR involved 60 Vbeta and 13 Jbeta primers. Profiling relied on immunoSEQ multiplex PCR, and the TCRdb table lists in-frame clones only, not all of them. The sample carries 150,000 to 200,000 clones, 78% recorded once. Germline CDR1 is SQVTM and CDR2 is ANQGSEA. Between the trimmed V and J ends, which lost 7 bases and 8 bases, there was a span of 20 bases. The CDR3 is 13 residues long. As concerns this clone: The antigen is not known.

Material for sequencing was PBMCs. This sequence joins TRBV29-1 and TRBJ1-1; D perhaps matches TRBD1 (6 bases). The receptor was derived from a woman in her 30s in good health and CMV-seropositive. In DNA form, the CDR3 reads TGCAGCGCCGCAACAGGGACCCCTGGGGAAGCTTTCTTT. It codes for CSAATGTPGEAFF.